This is a list of T cell receptor beta chains from one sample in a study of blood T cell repertoires in COVID-19. Data came from immunoSEQ multiplex PCR; TCRdb stores just in-frame clones and leaves some out. Among fewer than 250,000 clones listed, 88% were seen once. Material: peripheral blood. All receptors derive from a man between 65 and 85 years old with acute or convalescent COVID-19. Each CDR3 is given without its conserved first and last residue. Each record gives: V gene, J gene, D gene, CDR3 protein. D genes are given only for firm matches.

v_call: TRBV2; j_call: TRBJ2-1; d_call: -; cdr3_aa: ASARGRGTYNEQF
v_call: TRBV28; j_call: TRBJ1-2; d_call: -; cdr3_aa: ASSKADSPPRDGYT
v_call: TRBV9; j_call: TRBJ2-1; d_call: -; cdr3_aa: ASSVFPLASRSYNEQF
v_call: TRBV5-1; j_call: TRBJ2-2; d_call: -; cdr3_aa: ASSLAAAGAGELF
v_call: TRBV10-3; j_call: TRBJ2-5; d_call: TRBD2; cdr3_aa: AISESTSGGQETQY
v_call: TRBV5-4; j_call: TRBJ2-5; d_call: -; cdr3_aa: ASSLVVAAQETQY
v_call: TRBV5-1; j_call: TRBJ2-5; d_call: -; cdr3_aa: ASSLGSLASETQY
v_call: TRBV28; j_call: TRBJ1-1; d_call: -; cdr3_aa: ASRTLHTEAF
v_call: TRBV5-1; j_call: TRBJ2-5; d_call: TRBD1; cdr3_aa: ASSQAPGQGGHQY
v_call: TRBV4-3; j_call: TRBJ2-1; d_call: -; cdr3_aa: ASSQYSYGSVNEQF
v_call: TRBV6-6; j_call: TRBJ2-1; d_call: TRBD2; cdr3_aa: ASSPSRTSGRVDEQF
v_call: TRBV29-1; j_call: TRBJ1-1; d_call: -; cdr3_aa: SVANWRTEAF
v_call: TRBV9; j_call: TRBJ2-2; d_call: -; cdr3_aa: ASSAAGTAGPGELF
v_call: TRBV5-1; j_call: TRBJ2-1; d_call: TRBD2; cdr3_aa: ASSLSWAAGPNNEQF
v_call: TRBV11-3; j_call: TRBJ2-1; d_call: TRBD2; cdr3_aa: ASSSGTSGRHNEQF
v_call: TRBV9; j_call: TRBJ2-5; d_call: -; cdr3_aa: ASSPLRGLAETQY
v_call: TRBV3-1/TRBV3-2; j_call: TRBJ1-5; d_call: -; cdr3_aa: ASSQTLSNQPQH
v_call: TRBV7-2; j_call: TRBJ2-7; d_call: TRBD1; cdr3_aa: ASSLLAGGSYEQY
v_call: TRBV4-1; j_call: TRBJ1-5; d_call: -; cdr3_aa: ASSQDKGVIQPQH
v_call: TRBV28; j_call: TRBJ1-5; d_call: -; cdr3_aa: ASRGANQPQH
v_call: TRBV20-1; j_call: TRBJ1-4; d_call: TRBD1; cdr3_aa: SASPTGQARNEKLF
v_call: TRBV28; j_call: TRBJ1-2; d_call: -; cdr3_aa: ASSSWTANYGYT
v_call: TRBV27; j_call: TRBJ2-7; d_call: TRBD2; cdr3_aa: ASSFMGLALYEQY
v_call: TRBV3-1/TRBV3-2; j_call: TRBJ2-2; d_call: TRBD1; cdr3_aa: ASSQDMGQGADGELF
v_call: TRBV7-9; j_call: TRBJ1-3; d_call: TRBD1; cdr3_aa: ASSPTGGRNTIY
v_call: TRBV9; j_call: TRBJ1-2; d_call: TRBD1; cdr3_aa: ASSVEGQGVYGYT
v_call: TRBV18; j_call: TRBJ1-1; d_call: TRBD1; cdr3_aa: ASSLTGGTEAF
v_call: TRBV2; j_call: TRBJ1-2; d_call: -; cdr3_aa: ASSGLGGFGYGYT